This paragraph reports one T cell receptor beta chain. It has no known antigen specificity. Base qualities are not provided; no much larger clone lies one nucleotide away. The data were obtained in a study of blood T cell repertoires in COVID-19 (dated by TCRdb to about 2020). Regarding the study in general: Collaborator samples came from the United States, Italy and Spain and covered acute and convalescent phases of COVID-19. The prospective study material was composed of cDNA or gDNA derived from T cells, B-cell-depleted T cells, or PBMCs. The dataset comprised deeply sampled blood TCRbeta repertoires from subjects exposed to, actively infected with, or recovered from COVID-19. The repertoires were made available in a free public database intended to serve as a resource for research on the immune response to SARS-CoV-2. The samples were drawn from the first 160 participants of the ongoing ImmuneRACE study and from under 1,500 subjects provided by 6 global collaborators. The sample metadata nearly always contained a de-identified subject ID, COVID-19 status, age in years and sex. HLA class I and class II types, where available, came from metadata supplied by the sample provider rather than from assay-based typing. The investigation overall reported the following: The quantity of clinical and demographic metadata differed by source and by participant and was supplied without curation.

The CDR3 covers 15 residues, taking in both the cysteine and the phenylalanine. Of the read, only the CDR3 DNA is kept; its 45 bases are in frame from base 1. At the junction V is shortened by 1 base and J by 7 bases; bases outside the gene matches: 5. The germline V gene (reference sequence) supplies CDR1 LGHDT and CDR2 YNNKEL. The immunoSEQ Assay, a bias-controlled multiplex PCR, was used to amplify TCRbeta CDR3 regions from genomic DNA. The paper's data handling went like this. The number of nucleated cells in each sample was estimated from the amplification of reference gene primers within the assay. Sequence reads were collapsed and filtered to measure the absolute abundance of every unique TCRbeta CDR3 rearrangement. For each sample, productive Simpson clonality was calculated as the square root of Simpson's diversity index over productive rearrangements. In TCRdb, the immuneACCESS table is reduced to in-frame sequences with V and J assigned. These tables do not hold every clone; where another copy was compared, an unresolved V gene accounts for under half, and the others remain unexplained. V, J and clone size were drawn from that table, and D and trimming were deduced from the DNA. The sample table holds approximately 53,000 clones, of which 75% to 85% were seen once. The ten largest account for 16% of the sample.

Collaborating institutions collected whole blood in K2EDTA tubes following their own protocols. Collaborator samples were shipped for TCRbeta analysis as frozen whole blood, isolated PBMCs, or DNA extracted from either sample type. The chain was built from TRBV3-1 (or the pseudogene TRBV3-2) and TRBJ2-1; TRBD2 lines up with 9 middle nucleotides. Source material: peripheral blood. This TCR came from a man aged 35-49 years with acute or convalescent COVID-19. For the CDR3, the sequence is CASSQAGAGGNEQFF. The bases are TGTGCCAGCAGCCAAGCAGGGGCGGGAGGGAATGAGCAGTTCTTC.